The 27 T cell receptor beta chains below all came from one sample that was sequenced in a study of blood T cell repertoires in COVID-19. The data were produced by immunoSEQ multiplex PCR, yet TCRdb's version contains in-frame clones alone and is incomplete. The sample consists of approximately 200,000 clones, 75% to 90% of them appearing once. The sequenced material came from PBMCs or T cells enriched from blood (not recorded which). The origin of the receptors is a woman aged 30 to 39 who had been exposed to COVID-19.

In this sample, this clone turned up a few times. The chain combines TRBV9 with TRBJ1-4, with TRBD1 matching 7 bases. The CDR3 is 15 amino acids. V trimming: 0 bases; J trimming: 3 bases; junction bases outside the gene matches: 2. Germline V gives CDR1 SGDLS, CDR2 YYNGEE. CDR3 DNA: TGTGCCAGCAGCGTAGAGGGACAGCCTAATGAAAAACTGTTTTTT. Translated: CASSVEGQPNEKLFF.

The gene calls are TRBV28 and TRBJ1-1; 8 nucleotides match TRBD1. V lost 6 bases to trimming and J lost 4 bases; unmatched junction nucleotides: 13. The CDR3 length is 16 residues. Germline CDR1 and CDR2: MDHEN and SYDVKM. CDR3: CASRPAGQGRGTEAFF. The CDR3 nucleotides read TGTGCCAGCAGGCCCGCAGGACAGGGACGCGGCACTGAAGCTTTCTTT.

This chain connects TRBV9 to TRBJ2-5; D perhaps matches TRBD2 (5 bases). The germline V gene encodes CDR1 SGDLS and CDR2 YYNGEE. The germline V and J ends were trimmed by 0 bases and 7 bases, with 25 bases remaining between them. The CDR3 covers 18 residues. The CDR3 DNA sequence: TGTGCCAGCAGCGTAGGCTCCCTCGGTAGCGCGTCTGGGGTGACCCAGTACTTC. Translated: CASSVGSLGSASGVTQYF.

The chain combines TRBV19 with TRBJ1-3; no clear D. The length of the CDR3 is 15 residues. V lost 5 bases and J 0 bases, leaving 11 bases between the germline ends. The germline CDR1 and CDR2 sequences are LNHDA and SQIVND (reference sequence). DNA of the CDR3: TGTGCCAGTAGTCTCGGTCCCGTCTCTGGAAACACCATATATTTT. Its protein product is CASSLGPVSGNTIYF.

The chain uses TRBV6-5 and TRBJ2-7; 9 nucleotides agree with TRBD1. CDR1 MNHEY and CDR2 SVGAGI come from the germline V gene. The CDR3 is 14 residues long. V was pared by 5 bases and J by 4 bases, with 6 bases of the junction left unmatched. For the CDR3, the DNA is TGTGCCAGCAGTAAAACAGGGGGCGGGTACGAGCAGTACTTC. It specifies CASSKTGGGYEQYF.

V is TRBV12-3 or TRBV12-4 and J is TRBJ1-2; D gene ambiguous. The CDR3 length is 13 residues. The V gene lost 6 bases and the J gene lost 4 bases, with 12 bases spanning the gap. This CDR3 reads CASSPTPPYGYTF. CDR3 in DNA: TGTGCCAGCAGCCCGACACCCCCCTATGGCTACACCTTC.

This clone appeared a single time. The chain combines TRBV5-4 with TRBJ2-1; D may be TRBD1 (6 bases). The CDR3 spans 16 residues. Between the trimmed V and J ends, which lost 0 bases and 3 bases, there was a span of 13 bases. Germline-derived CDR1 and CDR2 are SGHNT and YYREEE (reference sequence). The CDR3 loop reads CASSLVGGDNYNEQFF. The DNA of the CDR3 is TGTGCCAGCAGCTTGGTCGGTGGGGACAACTACAATGAGCAGTTCTTC.

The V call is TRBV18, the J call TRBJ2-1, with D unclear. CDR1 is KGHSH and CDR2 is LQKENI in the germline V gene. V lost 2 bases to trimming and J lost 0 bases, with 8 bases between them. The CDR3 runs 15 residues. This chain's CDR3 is CASSPGFSSYNEQFF. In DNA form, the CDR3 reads TGTGCCAGCTCACCAGGTTTCAGCTCCTACAATGAGCAGTTCTTC.

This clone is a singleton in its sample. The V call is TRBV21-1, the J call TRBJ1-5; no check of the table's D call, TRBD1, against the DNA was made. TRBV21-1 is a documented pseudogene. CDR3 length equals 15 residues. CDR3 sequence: CASWGQPYSNQPQHF. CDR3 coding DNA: TGTGCCAGCTGGGGACAGCCCTATAGCAATCAGCCCCAGCATTTT.

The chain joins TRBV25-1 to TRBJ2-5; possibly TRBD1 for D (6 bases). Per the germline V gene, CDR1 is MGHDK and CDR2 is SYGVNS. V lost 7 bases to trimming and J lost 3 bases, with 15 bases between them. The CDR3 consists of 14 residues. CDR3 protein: CASIPTDSKETQYF. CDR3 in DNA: TGTGCCAGCATCCCTACGGACAGTAAAGAGACCCAGTACTTC.

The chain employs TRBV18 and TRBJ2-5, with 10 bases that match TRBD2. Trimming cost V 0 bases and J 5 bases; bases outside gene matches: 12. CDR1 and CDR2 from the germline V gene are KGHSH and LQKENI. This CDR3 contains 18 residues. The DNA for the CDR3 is TGTGCCAGCTCACCACCGTCCCTAGCGGGAGCCCGGAGGGAGACCCAGTACTTC. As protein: CASSPPSLAGARRETQYF.

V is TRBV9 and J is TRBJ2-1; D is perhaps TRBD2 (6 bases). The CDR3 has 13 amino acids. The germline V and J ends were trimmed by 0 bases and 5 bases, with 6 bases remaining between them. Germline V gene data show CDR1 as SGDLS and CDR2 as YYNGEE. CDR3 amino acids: CASSVAGDNEQFF. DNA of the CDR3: TGTGCCAGCAGCGTAGCGGGGGACAATGAGCAGTTCTTC.

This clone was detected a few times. The CDR3 region has the DNA TGTGCCAGCAGCCACTCCTCTGGAAACACCATATATTTT. Translating gives CASSHSSGNTIYF. The chain couples TRBV3-1 (or the pseudogene TRBV3-2) to TRBJ1-3, with D uncertain. V lost 3 bases and J lost 0, with 3 bases in between. CDR1 is LGHDT and CDR2 is YNNKEL in the germline V gene (reference sequence). The CDR3 spans 13 residues.

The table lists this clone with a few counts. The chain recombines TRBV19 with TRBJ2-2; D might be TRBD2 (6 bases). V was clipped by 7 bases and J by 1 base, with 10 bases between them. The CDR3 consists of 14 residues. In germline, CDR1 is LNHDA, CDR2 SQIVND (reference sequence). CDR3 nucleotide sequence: TGTGCCAGTAACCACGGGAGGAACACCGGGGAGCTGTTTTTT. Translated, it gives CASNHGRNTGELFF.

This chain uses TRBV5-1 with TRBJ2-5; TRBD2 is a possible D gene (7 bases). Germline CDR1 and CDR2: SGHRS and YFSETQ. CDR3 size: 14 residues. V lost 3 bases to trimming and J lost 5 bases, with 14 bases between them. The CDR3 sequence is CASSSSGRGETQYF. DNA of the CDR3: TGCGCCAGCAGCTCGTCGGGGAGGGGGGAGACCCAGTACTTC.

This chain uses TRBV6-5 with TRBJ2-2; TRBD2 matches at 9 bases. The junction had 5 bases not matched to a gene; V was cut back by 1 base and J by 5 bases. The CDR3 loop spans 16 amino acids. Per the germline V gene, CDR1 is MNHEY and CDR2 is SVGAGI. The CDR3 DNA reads TGTGCCAGCAGTTACTGGATAGCGGGAGAAACCGGGGAGCTGTTTTTT. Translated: CASSYWIAGETGELFF.

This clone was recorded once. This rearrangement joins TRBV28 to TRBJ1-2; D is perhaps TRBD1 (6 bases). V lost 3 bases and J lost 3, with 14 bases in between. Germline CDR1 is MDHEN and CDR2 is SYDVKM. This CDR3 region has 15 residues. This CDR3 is CASSFPRAGDYGYTF. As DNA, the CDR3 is TGTGCCAGCAGTTTCCCAAGGGCAGGGGACTATGGCTACACCTTC.

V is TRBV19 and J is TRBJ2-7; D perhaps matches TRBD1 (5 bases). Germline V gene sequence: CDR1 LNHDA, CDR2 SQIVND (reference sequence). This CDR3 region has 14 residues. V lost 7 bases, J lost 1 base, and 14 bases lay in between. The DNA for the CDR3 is TGTGCCAGTACTGAAGGTACAGGATCCTACGAGCAGTACTTC. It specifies CASTEGTGSYEQYF.

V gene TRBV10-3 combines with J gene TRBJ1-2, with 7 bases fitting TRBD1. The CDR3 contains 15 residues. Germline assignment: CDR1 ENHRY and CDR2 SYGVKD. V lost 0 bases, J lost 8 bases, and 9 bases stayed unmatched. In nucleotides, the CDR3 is TGTGCCATCAGTGAGTCCCGGGACAGCTCTCTGGGCTACACCTTC. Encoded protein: CAISESRDSSLGYTF.

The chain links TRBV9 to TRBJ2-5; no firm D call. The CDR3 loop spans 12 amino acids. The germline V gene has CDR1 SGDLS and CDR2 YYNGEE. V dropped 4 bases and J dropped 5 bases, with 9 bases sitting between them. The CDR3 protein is CASSQFMETQYF. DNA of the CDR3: TGTGCCAGCAGCCAATTCATGGAGACCCAGTACTTC.

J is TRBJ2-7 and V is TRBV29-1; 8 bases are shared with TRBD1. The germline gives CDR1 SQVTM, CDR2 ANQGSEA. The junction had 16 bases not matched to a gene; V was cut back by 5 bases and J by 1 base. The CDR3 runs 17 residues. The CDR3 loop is CSVPPSRGRRGSYEQYF. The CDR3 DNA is TGCAGCGTTCCACCTTCCAGGGGGCGCAGGGGTTCCTACGAGCAGTACTTC.

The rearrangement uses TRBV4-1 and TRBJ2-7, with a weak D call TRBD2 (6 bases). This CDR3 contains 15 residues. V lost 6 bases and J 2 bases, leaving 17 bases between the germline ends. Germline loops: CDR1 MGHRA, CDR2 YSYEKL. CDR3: CASSRTGTSAYEQYF. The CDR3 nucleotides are TGCGCCAGCAGTCGGACCGGGACTTCAGCCTACGAGCAGTACTTC.

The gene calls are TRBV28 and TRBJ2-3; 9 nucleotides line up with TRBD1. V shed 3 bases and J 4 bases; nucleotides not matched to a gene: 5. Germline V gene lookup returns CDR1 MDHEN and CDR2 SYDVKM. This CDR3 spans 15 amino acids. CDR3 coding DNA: TGTGCCAGCAGTTTCGGCACAGGGGGCGCAGATACGCAGTATTTT. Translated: CASSFGTGGADTQYF.

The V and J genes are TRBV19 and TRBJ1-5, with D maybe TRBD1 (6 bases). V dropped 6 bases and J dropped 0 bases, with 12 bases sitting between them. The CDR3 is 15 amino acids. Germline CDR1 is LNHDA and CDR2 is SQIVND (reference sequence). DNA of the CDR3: TGTGCCAGTAGGACGGGACACCATAGCAATCAGCCCCAGCATTTT. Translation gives CASRTGHHSNQPQHF. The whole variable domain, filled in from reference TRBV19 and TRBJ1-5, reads DGGITQSPKYLFRKEGQNVTLSCEQNLNHDAMYWYRQDPGQGLRLIYYSQIVNDFQKGDIAEGYSVSREKKESFPLTVTSAQKNPTAFYLCASRTGHHSNQPQHFGDGTRLSIL.

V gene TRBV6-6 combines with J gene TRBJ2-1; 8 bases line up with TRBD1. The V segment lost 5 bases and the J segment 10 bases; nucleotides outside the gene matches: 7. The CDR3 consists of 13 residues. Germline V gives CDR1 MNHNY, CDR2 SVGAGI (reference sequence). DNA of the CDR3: TGTGCCAGCAGTAGACAGGGGCCCCCCGAGCAGTTCTTC. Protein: CASSRQGPPEQFF.

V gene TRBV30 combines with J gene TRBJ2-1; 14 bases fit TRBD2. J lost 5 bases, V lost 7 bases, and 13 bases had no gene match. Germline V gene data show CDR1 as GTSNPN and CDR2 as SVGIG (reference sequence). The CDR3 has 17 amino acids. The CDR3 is CAYRPGTSGSTHNEQFF. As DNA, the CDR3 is TGTGCCTACCGGCCAGGGACTAGCGGGAGTACCCACAATGAGCAGTTCTTC. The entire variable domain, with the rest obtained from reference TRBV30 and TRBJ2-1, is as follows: SQTIHQWPATLVQPVGSPLSLECTVEGTSNPNLYWYRQAAGRGLQLLFYSVGIGQISSEVPQNLSASRPQDRQFILSSKKLLLSDSGFYLCAYRPGTSGSTHNEQFFGPGTRLTVL.

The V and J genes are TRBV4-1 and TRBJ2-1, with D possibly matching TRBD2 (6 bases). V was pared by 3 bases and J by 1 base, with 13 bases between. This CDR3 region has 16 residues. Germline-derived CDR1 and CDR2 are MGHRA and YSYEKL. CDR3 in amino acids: CASSHPTSLSYNEQFF. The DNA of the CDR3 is TGCGCCAGCAGCCACCCGACTAGTCTATCCTACAATGAGCAGTTCTTC.